This T cell receptor (beta chain) was sequenced during a study of long-term antiretroviral therapy in people with HIV. Survey-level resolution applied to immunoSEQ assay v3.0. The sequencing target was roughly 35,000-50,000 T-cell genomes per sample. Assay used: immunoSEQ multiplex PCR; TCRdb lists only in-frame clones, some missing. The table has more than 20,000 clones, 82% seen once. The clonotype was recovered from a man aged 18-30 years with HIV. Sequenced material: unsorted PBMCs, taken 0.5 years after starting antiretroviral therapy.

DNA for the CDR3: TGTGCCAGCAGCTTAGCAGGAAACAATGGCTACACCTTC. Its translation: CASSLAGNNGYTF. This chain joins TRBV11-2 and TRBJ1-2; D ambiguous. Trimming stripped 1 base from V and 6 bases from J, with 9 bases between. The CDR3 has 13 amino acids. CDR1 and CDR2 from the germline V gene are SGHAT and FQNNGV.